The present TCR beta chain was sequenced within a study of high-grade serous ovarian cancer treatment subgroups. On the study more broadly: Mean per sample: about 14,000 reads, around 7,100 unique TCR beta rearrangements.

The V gene's germline CDR1 is SGDLS and CDR2 YYNGEE. Deletions cut 1 base from V and 4 bases from J, with 13 bases between. The CDR3 spans 15 residues. Comments on this clone: Its antigen is unidentified.

The tumor samples were collected prior to definitive surgery or chemotherapy. The assay was immunoSEQ multiplex PCR, and TCRdb's table has in-frame clones only and misses some. The sample contains about 33,000 clones, about four fifths of which appear only once. Study-level results: CDR1 and CDR2 were left unanalyzed; analyses focused on CDR3. Same-patient tumor repertoires overlapped at roughly 0.095 to 0.79; different patients barely overlapped.

This chain uses TRBV9 with TRBJ2-3; unclear D gene. The sequence came from a human donor with high-grade serous ovarian cancer. The sequenced sample was tumor tissue. The CDR3 nucleotides read TGTGCCAGCAGCGTAAGAGGTCGTGGCTCAGATACGCAGTATTTT. It specifies CASSVRGRGSDTQYF. The full variable domain, with the rest looked up from reference TRBV9 and TRBJ2-3, is DSGVTQTPKHLITATGQRVTLRCSPRSGDLSVYWYQQSLDQGLQFLIQYYNGEERAKGNILERFSAQQFPDLHSELNLSSLELGDSALYFCASSVRGRGSDTQYFGPGTRLTVL.